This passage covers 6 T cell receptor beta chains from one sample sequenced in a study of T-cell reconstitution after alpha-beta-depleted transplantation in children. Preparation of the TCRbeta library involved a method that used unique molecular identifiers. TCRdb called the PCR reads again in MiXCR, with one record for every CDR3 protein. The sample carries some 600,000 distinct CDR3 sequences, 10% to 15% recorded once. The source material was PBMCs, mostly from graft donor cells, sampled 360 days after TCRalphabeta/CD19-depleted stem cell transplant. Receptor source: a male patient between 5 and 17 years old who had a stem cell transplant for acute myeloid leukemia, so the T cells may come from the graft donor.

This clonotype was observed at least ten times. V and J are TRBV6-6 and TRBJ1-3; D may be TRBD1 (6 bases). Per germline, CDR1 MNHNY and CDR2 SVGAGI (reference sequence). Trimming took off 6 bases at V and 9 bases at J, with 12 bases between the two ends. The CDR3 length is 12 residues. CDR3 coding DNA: TGTGCCAGCAGGGAGCCCAGGGGCACCATATATTTT. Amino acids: CASREPRGTIYF.

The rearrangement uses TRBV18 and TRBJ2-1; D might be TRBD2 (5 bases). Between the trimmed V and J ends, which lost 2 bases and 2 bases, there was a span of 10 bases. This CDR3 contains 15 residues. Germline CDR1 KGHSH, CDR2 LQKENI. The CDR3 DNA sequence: TGTGCCAGCTCACCAACCGGGAACCCCTACAATGAGCAGTTCTTC. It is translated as CASSPTGNPYNEQFF.

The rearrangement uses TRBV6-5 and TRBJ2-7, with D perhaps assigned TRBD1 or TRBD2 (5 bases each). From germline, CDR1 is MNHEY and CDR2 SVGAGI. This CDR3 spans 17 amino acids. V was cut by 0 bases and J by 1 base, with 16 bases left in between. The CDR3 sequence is CASSYSVGALDSYEQYF. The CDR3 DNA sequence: TGTGCCAGCAGTTACTCGGTCGGGGCACTCGATTCCTACGAGCAGTACTTC.

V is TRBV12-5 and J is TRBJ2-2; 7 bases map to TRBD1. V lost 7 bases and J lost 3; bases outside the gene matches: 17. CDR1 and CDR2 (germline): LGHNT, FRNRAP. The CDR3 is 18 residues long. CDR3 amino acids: CASAFTVLRGRDTGELFF. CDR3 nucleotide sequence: TGTGCTAGTGCTTTCACTGTTTTGAGGGGGCGCGACACCGGGGAGCTGTTTTTT.

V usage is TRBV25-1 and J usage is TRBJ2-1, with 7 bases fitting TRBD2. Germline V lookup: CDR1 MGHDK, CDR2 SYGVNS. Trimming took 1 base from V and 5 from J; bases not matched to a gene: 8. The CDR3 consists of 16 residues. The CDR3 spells CASSEWGGIVDNEQFF. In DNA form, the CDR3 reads TGTGCCAGCAGTGAATGGGGGGGGATTGTTGACAATGAGCAGTTCTTC.

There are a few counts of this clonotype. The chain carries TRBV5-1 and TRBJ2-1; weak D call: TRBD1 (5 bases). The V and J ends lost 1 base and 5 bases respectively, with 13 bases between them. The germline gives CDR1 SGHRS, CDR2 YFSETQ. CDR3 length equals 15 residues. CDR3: CASSLRQGVHNEQFF. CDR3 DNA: TGCGCCAGCAGCTTGAGGCAGGGTGTCCACAATGAGCAGTTCTTC.